Each of the 26 T cell receptor beta chains below was sequenced from the same sample in a study of long-term antiretroviral therapy in people with HIV. immunoSEQ v3.0 was run at survey level. Repertoires were generated with immunoSEQ multiplex PCR, while TCRdb's copy carries only in-frame clones and drops some. Here the sample spans over 10,000 clones, under 85% being singletons. Specimen: unsorted PBMCs, collected 0.8 years before starting antiretroviral therapy. These receptors all come from a woman in her thirties or forties with HIV.

The chain couples TRBV6-6 to TRBJ2-7; 10 bases are shared with TRBD1. V lost 5 bases and J lost 2; bases outside the gene matches: 3. CDR3 length equals 14 residues. Germline lookup yields CDR1 MNHNY and CDR2 SVGAGI (reference sequence). CDR3: CASSDDRGPYEQYF. DNA of the CDR3: TGTGCCAGCAGTGACGACAGGGGGCCCTACGAGCAGTACTTC.

The rearrangement joins TRBV27 to TRBJ2-1; the match to TRBD2 covers 7 bases. J gave up 3 bases and V 5 bases, and 10 bases lay outside the gene matches. Germline V gene data show CDR1 as MNHEY and CDR2 as SMNVEV (reference sequence). The CDR3 consists of 16 residues. CDR3 region: CASSPDLAENYNEQFF. The CDR3 DNA sequence: TGTGCCAGCAGTCCCGACCTAGCGGAGAACTACAATGAGCAGTTCTTC.

The rearrangement joins TRBV28 to TRBJ1-5, with D uncertain. CDR1 and CDR2 from the germline V gene are MDHEN and SYDVKM. CDR3 length equals 12 residues. Trimming removed 5 bases at V and 7 bases at J, with 9 bases between. CDR3 bases: TGTGCCAGCAGTAGGACGGGGCAGCCCCAGCATTTT. Amino acids: CASSRTGQPQHF.

In its sample, this clone was seen a few times. The chain's CDR3 is CASSRTSGWAYEQYF. The CDR3 coding sequence is TGTGCCAGCAGCCGGACTAGCGGGTGGGCCTACGAGCAGTACTTC. The V and J genes are TRBV7-2 and TRBJ2-7; 11 nucleotides align to TRBD2. The CDR3 has 15 amino acids. Germline V gene lookup returns CDR1 SGHTA and CDR2 FQGNSA. The ends lost 5 bases at V and 2 bases at J; junction bases unmatched: 5.

The chain carries TRBV15 and TRBJ2-2; D gene uncertain. CDR3 length equals 16 residues. Looked up from germline, CDR1 is LNHNV and CDR2 is YYDKDF (reference sequence). Trimming took off 0 bases at V and 0 bases at J, with 8 bases between the two ends. CDR3 nucleotides: TGTGCCACCAGCAGAGATTGGGCAGCGAACACCGGGGAGCTGTTTTTT. Amino acids: CATSRDWAANTGELFF.

This clone was counted a single time. This rearrangement joins TRBV5-5 to TRBJ2-1, with no clear D. The CDR3 loop spans 15 amino acids. From germline, CDR1 is SGHKS and CDR2 YYEKEE (reference sequence). With 4 bases removed from V and 0 bases from J, the gap between germline ends came to 11 bases. CDR3: CASSVGPSSYNEQFF. CDR3 nucleotide sequence: TGTGCCAGCAGCGTAGGCCCGAGCTCCTACAATGAGCAGTTCTTC.

The genes are TRBV7-9 and TRBJ2-7, with TRBD1 matching over 7 bases. The CDR3 has 16 residues. The V segment lost 1 base and the J segment 6 bases; nucleotides outside the gene matches: 12. The V gene's germline CDR1 is SEHNR and CDR2 FQNEAQ (reference sequence). CDR3 sequence: CASSLGTTGPSFEQYF. The CDR3 nucleotides read TGTGCCAGCAGCTTAGGGACGACAGGGCCCTCGTTCGAGCAGTACTTC.

Only one count was recorded for this clone. The chain combines TRBV9 with TRBJ2-5; 8 bases are a match to TRBD2. Per the germline V gene, CDR1 is SGDLS and CDR2 is YYNGEE. With V trimmed by 4 bases and J by 4 bases, 6 bases remained unmatched. There are 14 residues in the CDR3. CDR3 residues: CASSPRGGGETQYF. The DNA of the CDR3 is TGTGCCAGCAGCCCACGGGGGGGTGGAGAGACCCAGTACTTC.

This chain connects TRBV4-3 to TRBJ2-3; 8 bases line up with TRBD1. Per germline, CDR1 LGHNA and CDR2 YSLEER. The CDR3 covers 17 residues. V shed 1 base, J shed 3 bases, and the junction held 9 bases outside the gene matches. The CDR3 spells CASSQGGQGQATDTQYF. For the CDR3, the DNA is TGCGCCAGCAGCCAAGGTGGACAGGGCCAGGCGACAGATACGCAGTATTTT.

This rearrangement joins TRBV18 to TRBJ1-2; D is uncertain. The CDR3 is made up of 13 amino acids. Trimming took 2 bases from V and 5 from J, leaving 9 bases between them. The germline V gene encodes CDR1 KGHSH and CDR2 LQKENI. The DNA for the CDR3 is TGTGCCAGCTCACCATCCGAGGAGTATGGCTACACCTTC. Translated: CASSPSEEYGYTF.

This clone has only a few counts. The rearrangement joins TRBV4-1 to TRBJ2-7; maybe TRBD2 (6 bases). In germline, CDR1 is MGHRA, CDR2 YSYEKL. The CDR3 sequence is 15 residues long. V was pared by 4 bases and J by 2 bases, with 15 bases between. CDR3 nucleotide sequence: TGCGCCAGCAGCCCCGTGAGCGGAGGGGCCTACGAGCAGTACTTC. This codes for CASSPVSGGAYEQYF.

CDR3 residues: CASSPSSGAPYDEQFF. The CDR3 nucleotides are TGTGCCAGCAGCCCATCTAGCGGGGCTCCGTACGATGAGCAGTTCTTC. The rearrangement joins TRBV7-9 to TRBJ2-1, with TRBD2 identical over 9 bases. Germline-derived CDR1 and CDR2 are SEHNR and FQNEAQ (reference sequence). The CDR3 is 16 amino acids. After removal of 5 bases from V and 8 bases from J, the junction contained 13 bases not matched to a gene.

V and J are TRBV9 and TRBJ1-1; TRBD1 matches at 7 bases. The CDR3 runs 16 residues. V dropped 4 bases and J dropped 1; count of bases not matched to a gene: 10. Per the germline V gene, CDR1 is SGDLS and CDR2 is YYNGEE. Here the CDR3 reads CASSRRGDRANTEAFF. In nucleotides, the CDR3 is TGTGCCAGCAGCCGACGGGGGGACAGAGCGAACACTGAAGCTTTCTTT.

The chain is built from TRBV7-3 and TRBJ2-3; 7 bases match TRBD1. With 7 bases clipped from V and 1 base from J, the junction kept 5 bases outside the gene matches. Germline-derived CDR1 and CDR2 are SGHTA and FQGTGA. The CDR3 totals 14 residues. DNA for the CDR3: TGTGCCAGCAACAAGGGGGCGGGCACAGATACGCAGTATTTT. Translating it yields CASNKGAGTDTQYF.

The chain carries TRBV27 and TRBJ2-7; D gene ambiguous. Trimming removed 0 bases from V and 1 base from J, with 7 bases in between. Per the germline V gene, CDR1 is MNHEY and CDR2 is SMNVEV (reference sequence). The CDR3 loop spans 14 amino acids. CDR3 coding DNA: TGTGCCAGCAGTTTATCCCTAGGTTCCTACGAGCAGTACTTC. Its translation is CASSLSLGSYEQYF.

The rearrangement links TRBV18 to TRBJ2-7; D call uncertain. The germline gives CDR1 KGHSH, CDR2 LQKENI. This CDR3 contains 17 residues. Trimming took off 10 bases at V and 0 bases at J, with 25 bases between the two ends. CDR3 loop: CANNLDASSPSSYEQYF. CDR3 in DNA: TGTGCCAACAACTTGGACGCGAGCAGTCCGAGCTCCTACGAGCAGTACTTC.

V usage is TRBV19 and J usage is TRBJ1-3; D is unclear. From germline, CDR1 is LNHDA and CDR2 SQIVND (reference sequence). With 6 bases removed from V and 4 bases from J, the gap between germline ends came to 13 bases. CDR3 length equals 14 residues. The chain's CDR3 is CASSPPGGGNTIYF. CDR3 in DNA: TGTGCCAGTAGCCCCCCAGGAGGGGGAAACACCATATATTTT.

The V and J genes are TRBV18 and TRBJ2-5; D uncertain. The CDR3 has 16 residues. The germline V gene encodes CDR1 KGHSH and CDR2 LQKENI. With 1 base removed from V and 2 bases from J, the gap between germline ends came to 14 bases. CDR3 sequence reads: CASSPRSRSNQETQYF. In DNA form, the CDR3 reads TGTGCCAGCTCACCACGCTCCCGGAGTAATCAAGAGACCCAGTACTTC.

The chain couples TRBV28 to TRBJ2-2; TRBD1 agrees at 7 bases. V was clipped by 0 bases and J by 5 bases; unmatched bases: 9. The CDR3 is 17 amino acids. The germline V gene has CDR1 MDHEN and CDR2 SYDVKM. The CDR3 is CASSLWVDRAWTGELFF. The CDR3 DNA reads as TGTGCCAGCAGTTTATGGGTAGACAGGGCGTGGACCGGGGAGCTGTTTTTT.

The chain combines TRBV13 with TRBJ1-2, with D unresolved. Germline V gives CDR1 PRHDT, CDR2 FYEKMQ (reference sequence). The ends were cut back, 0 bases at V and 4 bases at J, with 12 bases in the middle. There are 15 residues in the CDR3. This CDR3 reads CASSLGMRASYGYTF. In nucleotides, the CDR3 is TGTGCCAGCAGCTTAGGCATGAGGGCCTCCTATGGCTACACCTTC. The whole variable domain, remainder taken from reference TRBV13 and TRBJ1-2, is AAGVIQSPRHLIKEKRETATLKCYPIPRHDTVYWYQQGPGQDPQFLISFYEKMQSDKGSIPDRFSAQQFSDYHSELNMSSLELGDSALYFCASSLGMRASYGYTFGSGTRLTVV.

The chain carries TRBV19 and TRBJ1-5; 9 bases match TRBD1. The germline gives CDR1 LNHDA, CDR2 SQIVND (reference sequence). CDR3 length: 15 residues. Unmatched junction bases numbered 9, after V lost 7 bases and J lost 5 bases. CDR3 sequence (DNA): TGTGCCAGTACTCTAGGGACAGGGTGGTATCAGCCCCAGCATTTT. Translated, it gives CASTLGTGWYQPQHF.

The chain recombines TRBV7-6 with TRBJ1-3; the D gene is possibly TRBD1 (5 bases). CDR1 is SGHVS, CDR2 FNYEAQ, per germline. The CDR3 has 15 residues. The ends were cut back, 2 bases at V and 0 bases at J, with 8 bases in the middle. The CDR3 DNA reads TGTGCCAGCAGCTTATTCGGGGGCTCTGGAAACACCATATATTTT. Amino acids: CASSLFGGSGNTIYF.

The chain links TRBV5-1 to TRBJ2-7; the match to TRBD2 covers 13 bases. CDR1 SGHRS and CDR2 YFSETQ come from the germline V gene. This CDR3 comprises 19 residues. Trimming removed 1 base from V and 4 bases from J; junction bases left unmatched: 14. CDR3 in amino acids: CASSLPQTVLAGGRYEQYF. CDR3 DNA sequence: TGCGCCAGCAGCTTGCCACAAACCGTACTAGCGGGAGGGCGTTACGAGCAGTACTTC.

This sequence joins TRBV6-6 and TRBJ1-1, with 8 bases identical to TRBD1. There are 14 residues in the CDR3. Looked up from germline, CDR1 is MNHNY and CDR2 is SVGAGI (reference sequence). Trimming took 4 bases from V and 1 from J; bases not matched to a gene: 2. CDR3 nucleotides: TGTGCCAGCAGTTTTGACAGGGGGAACACTGAAGCTTTCTTT. This encodes CASSFDRGNTEAFF.

This chain's CDR3 is CASGSSYEQYF. The CDR3 DNA reads as TGTGCTAGTGGTTCGAGTTACGAGCAGTACTTC. This rearrangement joins TRBV12-5 to TRBJ2-7; unclear D gene. Trimming removed 4 bases at V and 4 bases at J, with 5 bases between. The length of the CDR3 is 11 residues. Per germline, CDR1 LGHNT and CDR2 FRNRAP.

This clone is labeled medium-sized. The CDR3 DNA reads TGTGCCAGCAGCCGTATTGAGGATCCCTATGGCTACACCTTC. This gives the protein CASSRIEDPYGYTF. The chain recombines TRBV7-8 with TRBJ1-2; no clear D. The ends were cut back, 5 bases at V and 4 bases at J, with 14 bases in the middle. The germline CDR1 and CDR2 sequences are SGHVS and FQNEAQ. The CDR3 has 14 amino acids.